Presented here are 19 T cell receptor beta chains from one specimen sequenced in a study of blood T cell repertoires in COVID-19. Assay: immunoSEQ multiplex PCR; the TCRdb copy retains only in-frame clones and omits some. The profile shows around 98,000 clones, 70% to 90% of them singletons. Material: peripheral blood. These receptors were taken from a man aged 65 to 79 with acute or convalescent COVID-19.

This chain joins TRBV4-2 and TRBJ1-5, with D uncertain. Germline V gene data show CDR1 as LGHNA and CDR2 as YNFKEQ. V was trimmed by 3 bases and J by 9 bases, leaving 9 bases between them. The length of the CDR3 is 12 residues. The DNA of the CDR3 is TGTGCCAGCAGCCAGTACATCACGCCCCAGCATTTT. Translating gives CASSQYITPQHF.

The V call is TRBV19, the J call TRBJ2-1, with 7 nucleotides matching TRBD2. CDR1 LNHDA and CDR2 SQIVND come from the germline V gene (reference sequence). Germline trimming cut 5 bases from V and 2 bases from J; bases unmatched to any gene: 9. The CDR3 is 16 amino acids. CDR3 coding DNA: TGTGCCAGTAGTCTACGACTAGCCAGCACCTACAATGAGCAGTTCTTC. This gives the protein CASSLRLASTYNEQFF.

The chain is built from TRBV7-2 and TRBJ1-3, with a possible D match to TRBD1 (5 bases). Deletions cut 2 bases from V and 1 base from J, with 15 bases between. The germline V gene encodes CDR1 SGHTA and CDR2 FQGNSA. The CDR3 is 17 amino acids. CDR3 amino acids: CASSLYPAGPSGNTIYF. The CDR3 region has the DNA TGTGCCAGCAGCTTATATCCCGCGGGACCGTCTGGAAACACCATATATTTT. The entire variable domain, with the rest obtained from reference TRBV7-2 and TRBJ1-3, is as follows: GAGVSQSPSNKVTEKGKDVELRCDPISGHTALYWYRQSLGQGLEFLIYFQGNSAPDKSGLPSDRFSAERTGGSVSTLTIQRTQQEDSAVYLCASSLYPAGPSGNTIYFGEGSWLTVV.

The V call is TRBV5-4, the J call TRBJ1-2, with D tentatively TRBD1 (6 bases). CDR3 length equals 18 residues. Trimming cost V 3 bases and J 3 bases, with 24 bases left between them. Per the germline V gene, CDR1 is SGHNT and CDR2 is YYREEE (reference sequence). The CDR3 protein is CASSSANLRQDRHYGYTF. The CDR3 bases are TGTGCCAGCAGCTCGGCCAACCTTCGGCAAGACAGGCACTATGGCTACACCTTC.

This sequence joins TRBV7-8 and TRBJ2-7, with D perhaps TRBD1 (6 bases). V shed 2 bases and J shed 6 bases, with 11 bases lying between them. CDR1 and CDR2 from the germline V gene are SGHVS and FQNEAQ. The CDR3 length is 13 residues. The CDR3 nucleotides are TGTGCCAGCAGCTTAACTAGGGGGAGCGAGCAGTACGTC. This gives the protein CASSLTRGSEQYV.

CDR3 DNA sequence: TGTGCCACCAGCAAAGGGACTTCGAACACTGAAGCTTTCTTT. This gives the protein CATSKGTSNTEAFF. The rearrangement uses TRBV15 and TRBJ1-1; D possibly corresponds to TRBD1 (5 bases). This CDR3 spans 14 amino acids. Trimming removed 4 bases at V and 1 base at J, with 10 bases between. The germline CDR1 and CDR2 sequences are LNHNV and YYDKDF (reference sequence).

The V and J genes are TRBV6-1 and TRBJ1-4; possibly TRBD1 for D (6 bases). This CDR3 spans 16 amino acids. Germline V gene sequence: CDR1 MNHNS, CDR2 SASEGT. V was clipped by 1 base and J by 1 base, with 10 bases between them. Here the CDR3 reads CASSEGTTGTNEKLFF. In nucleotides, the CDR3 is TGTGCCAGCAGTGAAGGGACGACAGGAACTAATGAAAAACTGTTTTTT.

V usage is TRBV18 and J usage is TRBJ2-3, with D tentatively TRBD1 (6 bases). This CDR3 contains 16 residues. V shed 4 bases and J shed 3 bases, with 17 bases lying between them. The germline V gene encodes CDR1 KGHSH and CDR2 LQKENI. The CDR3 nucleotides are TGTGCCAGCTCACTAGACCAACAGGGTTGGACAGATACGCAGTATTTT. Translated, it gives CASSLDQQGWTDTQYF.

The chain recombines TRBV4-1 with TRBJ1-5; D might be TRBD1 (5 bases). Between the trimmed V and J ends, which lost 3 bases and 5 bases, there was a span of 14 bases. There are 15 residues in the CDR3. Germline V gene data show CDR1 as MGHRA and CDR2 as YSYEKL. The chain's CDR3 is CASSQQGGEDQPQHF. CDR3 in DNA: TGCGCCAGCAGCCAGCAGGGAGGAGAGGATCAGCCCCAGCATTTT.

The rearrangement uses TRBV9 and TRBJ1-2, with D perhaps TRBD1 (5 bases). The V gene lost 3 bases and the J gene lost 4 bases, with 13 bases spanning the gap. Germline-derived CDR1 and CDR2 are SGDLS and YYNGEE. CDR3 length: 14 amino acids. The CDR3 region has the DNA TGTGCCAGCAGCGCCCATACCGACAGCTATGGCTACACCTTC. It encodes CASSAHTDSYGYTF.

The chain links TRBV5-5 to TRBJ2-5; 11 bases map to TRBD2. V shed 2 bases, J shed 2 bases, and the junction held 2 bases outside the gene matches. The CDR3 runs to 15 residues. From germline, CDR1 is SGHKS and CDR2 YYEKEE (reference sequence). The CDR3 sequence: CASSFLAGGQETQYF. CDR3 bases: TGTGCCAGCAGCTTTCTAGCGGGGGGACAAGAGACCCAGTACTTC. Supplemented by reference TRBV5-5 and TRBJ2-5, the full variable domain reads DAGVTQSPTHLIKTRGQQVTLRCSPISGHKSVSWYQQVLGQGPQFIFQYYEKEERGRGNFPDRFSARQFPNYSSELNVNALLLGDSALYLCASSFLAGGQETQYFGPGTRLLVL.

The V and J genes are TRBV29-1 and TRBJ1-1; D is undetermined. V was trimmed by 4 bases and J by 0 bases, leaving 9 bases between them. The CDR3 contains 13 residues. Germline lookup yields CDR1 SQVTM and CDR2 ANQGSEA. The CDR3 sequence: CSVGPAMNTEAFF. The CDR3 region has the DNA TGCAGCGTTGGCCCCGCTATGAACACTGAAGCTTTCTTT.

The rearrangement uses TRBV6-1 and TRBJ1-5, with D possibly TRBD1 on 5 matching bases. CDR3 length equals 15 residues. The V gene lost 2 bases and the J gene lost 4 bases, with 12 bases spanning the gap. CDR1 and CDR2 from the germline V gene are MNHNS and SASEGT. The CDR3 sequence: CASSERRGGNQPQHF. CDR3 nucleotides: TGTGCCAGCAGTGAAAGAAGGGGAGGGAATCAGCCCCAGCATTTT.

The CDR3 coding sequence is TGCGCCAGCAGCTTGGCTACCGGGGCGGACAGGGAAGGAGATACGCAGTATTTT. Translation: CASSLATGADREGDTQYF. The chain employs TRBV5-1 and TRBJ2-3; 8 bases are a match to TRBD1. This CDR3 spans 18 amino acids. The germline V gene encodes CDR1 SGHRS and CDR2 YFSETQ. The trim removed 0 bases at V and 5 bases at J, leaving 14 bases unmatched.

The genes are TRBV5-1 and TRBJ2-7; 12 bases are a match to TRBD2. The ends lost 4 bases at V and 2 bases at J; junction bases unmatched: 4. CDR1 and CDR2 from the germline V gene are SGHRS and YFSETQ. The CDR3 runs to 15 residues. The CDR3 loop is CASSQTSGGTYEQYF. The CDR3 DNA reads TGCGCCAGCAGCCAAACTAGCGGGGGGACCTACGAGCAGTACTTC.

V is TRBV5-1 and J is TRBJ1-5; TRBD1 might be the D (5 bases). The CDR3 is made up of 16 amino acids. V dropped 0 bases and J dropped 6 bases, with 16 bases sitting between them. Germline values: CDR1 SGHRS, CDR2 YFSETQ. The CDR3 loop is CASSLEGAGMGQPQHF. DNA for the CDR3: TGCGCCAGCAGCTTGGAGGGTGCAGGGATGGGTCAGCCCCAGCATTTT.

The chain combines TRBV6-1 with TRBJ1-2; D possibly corresponds to TRBD1 (6 bases). The CDR3 runs 15 residues. The V end was cut by 2 bases, the J end by 7 bases, with 17 bases between. The V gene's germline CDR1 is MNHNS and CDR2 SASEGT. The CDR3 sequence: CASSERLQGLPGYTF. Written as DNA, the CDR3 is TGTGCCAGCAGTGAAAGGTTACAGGGCTTACCTGGCTACACCTTC.

This clone appeared a few times. V gene TRBV4-2 combines with J gene TRBJ2-1, with TRBD2 matching over 7 bases. The CDR3 has 17 amino acids. V was clipped by 0 bases and J by 2 bases; unmatched bases: 7. Germline loops: CDR1 LGHNA, CDR2 YNFKEQ. The CDR3 DNA follows: TGTGCCAGCAGCCAAGAGGGGGGGGGATTCGCCTACAATGAGCAGTTCTTC. Translating it yields CASSQEGGGFAYNEQFF.

The rearrangement uses TRBV10-3 and TRBJ2-7, with 8 positions matching TRBD1. Unmatched junction bases numbered 5, after V lost 3 bases and J lost 4 bases. CDR1 and CDR2 from the germline V gene are ENHRY and SYGVKD. The CDR3 covers 14 residues. The CDR3 nucleotides are TGTGCCATCAGTGACAGGGGGCTTGGGTACGAGCAGTACGTC. This sequence encodes CAISDRGLGYEQYV.